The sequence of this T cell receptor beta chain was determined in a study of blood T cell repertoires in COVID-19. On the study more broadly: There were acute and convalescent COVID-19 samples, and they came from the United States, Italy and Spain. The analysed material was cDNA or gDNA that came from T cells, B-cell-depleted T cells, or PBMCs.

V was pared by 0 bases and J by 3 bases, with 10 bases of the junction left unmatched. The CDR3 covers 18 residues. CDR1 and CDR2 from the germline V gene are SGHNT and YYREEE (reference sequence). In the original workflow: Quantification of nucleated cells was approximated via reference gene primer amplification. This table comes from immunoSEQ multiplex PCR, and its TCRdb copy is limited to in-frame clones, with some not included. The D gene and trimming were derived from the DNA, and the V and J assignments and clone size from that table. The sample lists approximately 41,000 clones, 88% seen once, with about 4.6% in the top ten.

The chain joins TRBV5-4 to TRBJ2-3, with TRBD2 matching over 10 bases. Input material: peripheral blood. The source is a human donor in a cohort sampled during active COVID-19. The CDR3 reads CASSLAGTSDSRTDTQYF. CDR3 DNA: TGTGCCAGCAGCTTGGCAGGGACTAGCGACTCCCGGACAGATACGCAGTATTTT. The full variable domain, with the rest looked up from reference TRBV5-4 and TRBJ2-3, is ETGVTQSPTHLIKTRGQQVTLRCSSQSGHNTVSWYQQALGQGPQFIFQYYREEENGRGNFPPRFSGLQFPNYSSELNVNALELDDSALYLCASSLAGTSDSRTDTQYFGPGTRLTVL.